This T cell receptor beta chain was identified during a study of cytomegalovirus exposure and HLA in healthy donors. Use of 60 Vbeta and 13 Jbeta primers characterized the PCR. The data were produced by immunoSEQ multiplex PCR, yet TCRdb's version contains in-frame clones alone and is incomplete. The profile shows about 120,000 clones, about three fifths of them singletons. Only a few counts were recorded for this clone. Its antigen is currently unknown. Overall study findings and caveats: A previous analysis found most TCR beta V segments productive roughly 87% or roughly 30% of the time. Later on, a genetic analysis was performed. It linked a missense variant in DCLRE1C with V- and J-gene trimming of TCR beta.

The CDR3 runs to 13 residues. J lost 0 bases, V lost 7 bases, and 0 bases had no gene match. Germline assignment: CDR1 MNHEY and CDR2 SVGAGI. This rearrangement joins TRBV6-5 to TRBJ2-7; 10 bases are shared with TRBD2. The source material was PBMCs. The source of this sequence is a woman in her thirties or forties in good health and CMV-seropositive. CDR3 sequence (DNA): TGTGCCAGCACTAGCGGGAGCTCCTACGAGCAGTACTTC. Its translation: CASTSGSSYEQYF.